This TCR beta chain was retrieved from a study of immune cell composition in non-small cell lung cancer. Study-level background: Histologic subtype was mainly adenocarcinoma or squamous cell carcinoma.

The protocol was immunoSEQ multiplex PCR, while the TCRdb copy is restricted to in-frame clones and leaves out a portion. There are about 6,800 clones in the sample; roughly 81% occur only once, and 12% lies in the top ten. Normal lung sampling was at least 3 cm from the tumour, as distant as possible. The CDR3 sequence is 16 residues long. The germline V gene has CDR1 LNHDA and CDR2 SQIVND (reference sequence). V gave up 3 bases and J gave up 0 bases, with 14 bases separating them. Sequencing was done on a sample of non-adjacent lung tissue. The receptor was derived from a human donor with non-small cell lung cancer. The rearrangement links TRBV19 to TRBJ1-1; perhaps TRBD1 as D (6 bases). In DNA, the CDR3 is TGTGCCAGTAGTATTAGTACAGGGAGTATGAACACTGAAGCTTTCTTT. Protein sequence: CASSISTGSMNTEAFF.